The 29 T cell receptor beta chains listed next were all sequenced from one sample in a study of blood T cells in healthy people across ages. Next came a second PCR, run for about 6 to 12 cycles, which used a sample-barcoded 5' primer along with a J-beta primer mix. TCRdb re-derived calls from the 5' RACE reads in MiXCR, one entry per CDR3 protein. The sample consists of about a million distinct CDR3 sequences, around 54% of them appearing once. Specimen: blood. These receptors were taken from an older woman in good health.

The rearrangement links TRBV29-1 to TRBJ2-3; D is possibly TRBD2 (6 bases). Germline values: CDR1 SQVTM, CDR2 ANQGSEA. V was trimmed by 4 bases and J by 2 bases, leaving 16 bases between them. The CDR3 spans 15 residues. CDR3 region: CSVVLGRITTDTQYF. CDR3 nucleotides: TGCAGCGTTGTCCTTGGGAGGATAACCACAGATACGCAGTATTTT.

In this sample, this clonotype turned up a few times. The chain recombines TRBV4-1 with TRBJ2-3; TRBD2 agrees at 14 bases. The germline CDR1 and CDR2 sequences are MGHRA and YSYEKL. There are 15 residues in the CDR3. The J segment lost 11 bases and the V segment lost 2 bases, leaving 6 bases of the junction unmatched. In nucleotides, the CDR3 is TGCGCCAGCAGCCAATCCGGGACTAGCGGGAGTATGCAGTATTTT. This encodes CASSQSGTSGSMQYF.

V and J are TRBV29-1 and TRBJ2-2; 8 bases map to TRBD1. Germline V gene lookup returns CDR1 SQVTM and CDR2 ANQGSEA. The CDR3 has 13 amino acids. V gave up 8 bases and J gave up 3 bases; unmatched junction bases: 5. The CDR3 sequence is CSIRTGHTGELFF. The CDR3 DNA is TGCAGCATACGGACAGGGCACACCGGGGAGCTGTTTTTT.

This clonotype was seen ten or more times. The chain links TRBV12-3 or TRBV12-4 to TRBJ2-1, with TRBD2 identical over 8 bases. After removal of 3 bases from V and 7 bases from J, the junction contained 8 bases not matched to a gene. The CDR3 length is 15 residues. CDR3 sequence reads: CASSFSAGGSNEQFF. As DNA, the CDR3 is TGTGCCAGCAGTTTTAGTGCGGGAGGATCAAATGAGCAGTTCTTC.

This clonotype was observed a few times. The rearrangement uses TRBV6-2 or TRBV6-3 and TRBJ2-1; a weak D match, TRBD2 (6 bases). This CDR3 spans 12 amino acids. Germline CDR1 reads MNHEY; CDR2 reads SVGEGT. Trimming cost V 6 bases and J 14 bases, with 17 bases left between them. CDR3 region: CASRRGLASKFF. CDR3 bases: TGTGCCAGCAGAAGAGGGCTAGCGTCAAAGTTCTTC.

In its sample, this clonotype was seen many times. The rearrangement joins TRBV3-1 to TRBJ1-5; D uncertain. In germline, CDR1 is LGHDT, CDR2 YNNKEL (reference sequence). CDR3 length: 12 residues. Trimming pared 3 bases from V and 4 bases from J, leaving 4 bases between. The CDR3 sequence: CASSQGNQPQHF. The CDR3 nucleotides are TGTGCCAGCAGCCAGGGGAATCAGCCCCAGCATTTT.

The CDR3 sequence is CSASPGTSGRLETQYF. Written as DNA, the CDR3 is TGCAGTGCTAGCCCCGGGACTAGCGGGAGACTAGAGACCCAGTACTTC. The rearrangement joins TRBV20-1 to TRBJ2-5; 14 bases align to TRBD2. Germline V gene data show CDR1 as DFQATT and CDR2 as SNEGSKA (reference sequence). V dropped 3 bases and J dropped 4; count of bases not matched to a gene: 7. This CDR3 has 16 amino acids.

The chain is built from TRBV27 and TRBJ2-3, with 10 nucleotides matching TRBD2. Germline values: CDR1 MNHEY, CDR2 SMNVEV (reference sequence). The CDR3 consists of 16 residues. V was pared by 5 bases and J by 6 bases, with 11 bases of the junction left unmatched. The DNA of the CDR3 is TGTGCCAGCAGTAAAACTAGCGGGATTGACCGGGATACGCAGTATTTT. Protein sequence: CASSKTSGIDRDTQYF.

The chain has TRBV5-6 and TRBJ2-3; no clear D. V shed 1 base and J shed 0 bases, with 12 bases lying between them. CDR1 SGHDT and CDR2 YYEEEE come from the germline V gene. The CDR3 sequence is 16 residues long. CDR3 loop: CASSLRDRGSTDTQYF. CDR3 DNA: TGTGCCAGCAGCTTGCGCGACCGTGGGAGCACAGATACGCAGTATTTT.

This clonotype showed up just a few times. This chain links TRBV20-1 with TRBJ2-6; D might be TRBD2 (5 bases). The CDR3 loop spans 16 amino acids. Per the germline V gene, CDR1 is DFQATT and CDR2 is SNEGSKA (reference sequence). V was trimmed by 0 bases and J by 0 bases, leaving 9 bases between them. CDR3 loop: CSAREGGSSGANVLTF. Written as DNA, the CDR3 is TGCAGTGCTAGAGAAGGTGGGAGCTCTGGGGCCAACGTCCTGACTTTC.

The rearrangement uses TRBV28 and TRBJ2-7; D not certain. The last part of the DNA fits TRBJ2-5 better; the J call may be wrong. The CDR3 runs 11 residues. Germline V CDR1 and CDR2: MDHEN, SYDVKM. The CDR3 loop is CATILWETQYF. The CDR3 bases are TGTGCCACCATTCTGTGGGAGACCCAGTACTTC.

A few counts support this clonotype. J is TRBJ2-1 and V is TRBV20-1; 8 nucleotides align to TRBD2. The CDR3 is 14 amino acids. After removal of 5 bases from V and 1 base from J, the junction contained 4 bases not matched to a gene. Germline values: CDR1 DFQATT, CDR2 SNEGSKA (reference sequence). The CDR3 nucleotides read TGCAGTGCTGAGCGGGAGATGTCCTACAATGAGCAGTTCTTC. Translated, it gives CSAEREMSYNEQFF.

The chain joins TRBV7-8 to TRBJ2-5, with D possibly matching TRBD2 (5 bases). The CDR3 covers 15 residues. Germline CDR1 is SGHVS and CDR2 is FQNEAQ. The V end was cut by 1 base, the J end by 0 bases, with 9 bases between. The CDR3 nucleotides are TGTGCCAGCAGCTTAGGGGAGTTCGACCAAGAGACCCAGTACTTC. Encoded protein: CASSLGEFDQETQYF.

V is TRBV29-1 and J is TRBJ1-4, with unresolved D. Trimming removed 4 bases from V and 8 bases from J, with 14 bases in between. The germline V gene has CDR1 SQVTM and CDR2 ANQGSEA. The CDR3 consists of 13 residues. The CDR3 DNA reads as TGCAGCGTTGGAATCGCACAAGACGAAAAACTGTTTTTT. Residues: CSVGIAQDEKLFF.

The chain carries TRBV5-1 and TRBJ2-5; 8 nucleotides match TRBD1. TRBJ2-7 explains the end of the DNA better; the J call may be wrong. Germline CDR1 SGHRS, CDR2 YFSETQ. The CDR3 extends over 16 amino acids. CDR3 nucleotide sequence: TGCGCCAGCAGCTCAGTCCCGGGACAGGTATTTGTCGAGCAGTACTTC. This translates into CASSSVPGQVFVEQYF.

This clonotype showed up just once. This chain joins TRBV12-3 or TRBV12-4 and TRBJ1-1; no reliable D call. This CDR3 is 12 amino acids long. Trimming removed 1 base from V and 8 bases from J, with 8 bases in between. In DNA, the CDR3 is TGTGCCAGCAGTTTAGGAGGGCAGGAAGCTTTCTTT. Translating gives CASSLGGQEAFF.

This clonotype was counted between two and nine times. This chain joins TRBV3-1 and TRBJ2-3; D call uncertain. The CDR3 is 16 residues long. CDR1 is LGHDT, CDR2 YNNKEL, per germline (reference sequence). Deletions cut 1 base from V and 6 bases from J, with 17 bases between. Here the CDR3 reads CASSQAPRWPVDTQYF. In nucleotides, the CDR3 is TGTGCCAGCAGCCAAGCCCCCCGGTGGCCTGTGGATACGCAGTATTTT.

The rearrangement joins TRBV6-2 or TRBV6-3 to TRBJ1-1; TRBD1 aligns across 7 bases. With V trimmed by 5 bases and J by 0 bases, 15 bases remained unmatched. CDR3 length: 18 residues. The V gene's germline CDR1 is MNHEY and CDR2 SVGEGT. This CDR3 reads CASSTHRGPSPMNTEAFF. The CDR3 DNA sequence: TGTGCCAGCAGTACCCACAGGGGTCCCAGCCCCATGAACACTGAAGCTTTCTTT.

This clonotype was picked up a small number of times. This chain links TRBV12-3 or TRBV12-4 with TRBJ2-7; D possibly corresponds to TRBD2 (5 bases). With 4 bases removed from V and 6 bases from J, the gap between germline ends came to 13 bases. There are 13 residues in the CDR3. The CDR3 region has the DNA TGTGCCAGCAGTTCATCCCCTGAGGGCGAGCAGTACTTC. Protein: CASSSSPEGEQYF.

This rearrangement joins TRBV29-1 to TRBJ2-7, with 8 bases lining up with TRBD1. This CDR3 region has 14 residues. Germline lookup yields CDR1 SQVTM and CDR2 ANQGSEA. V dropped 5 bases and J dropped 4; count of bases not matched to a gene: 10. The CDR3: CSVSGTGSRYEQYF. The DNA for the CDR3 is TGCAGCGTTTCGGGGACAGGCAGTCGGTACGAGCAGTACTTC.

The rearrangement joins TRBV7-6 to TRBJ2-7, with D possibly being TRBD1 (6 bases). Germline assignment: CDR1 SGHVS and CDR2 FNYEAQ. CDR3 length equals 14 residues. Trimming shortened V by 3 bases and J by 2 bases, and 11 bases separated the two germline ends. The DNA of the CDR3 is TGTGCCAGCAGCTTTACAGGGAGTACCTACGAGCAGTACTTC. This encodes CASSFTGSTYEQYF.

This clonotype was seen just once. Written as DNA, the CDR3 is TGTGCCAGCAGATGGACAGGGGGCGTCACCATATATTTT. Translation: CASRWTGGVTIYF. This chain uses TRBV7-9 with TRBJ1-3, with 11 bases fitting TRBD1. CDR3 length equals 13 residues. The germline V gene encodes CDR1 SEHNR and CDR2 FQNEAQ (reference sequence). Germline trimming cut 6 bases from V and 9 bases from J; bases unmatched to any gene: 4.

This clonotype showed up just a few times. The chain has TRBV7-2 and TRBJ2-5, with TRBD2 as a possible D gene (6 bases). With the DNA end fitting TRBJ2-7 better, the J assignment may be wrong. Germline CDR1 reads SGHTA; CDR2 reads FQGNSA. The CDR3 is made up of 12 amino acids. The CDR3 protein is CASSYAGFEQYF. The CDR3 region has the DNA TGTGCCAGCAGCTACGCGGGGTTCGAGCAGTACTTC.

This rearrangement joins TRBV20-1 to TRBJ2-5; a possible D gene is TRBD1 (6 bases). Germline CDR1 reads DFQATT; CDR2 reads SNEGSKA (reference sequence). V was cut by 3 bases and J by 2 bases, with 19 bases left in between. The length of the CDR3 is 16 residues. In nucleotides, the CDR3 is TGCAGTGCTAGTGCCGCCGCAACAGGGATACAAGAGACCCAGTACTTC. Protein: CSASAAATGIQETQYF.

This chain uses TRBV7-2 with TRBJ2-3, with D uncertain. The V end was cut by 3 bases, the J end by 11 bases, with 18 bases between. CDR3 length: 14 residues. From germline, CDR1 is SGHTA and CDR2 FQGNSA. The CDR3 DNA reads TGTGCCAGCAGCTTCGGGCGGCCCGAGTATGTGCAGTATTTT. Amino acids: CASSFGRPEYVQYF.

This clonotype was observed a few times. The chain couples TRBV27 to TRBJ2-5; possibly TRBD1 for D (5 bases). Trimming cost V 4 bases and J 3 bases, with 12 bases left between them. Germline CDR1 reads MNHEY; CDR2 reads SMNVEV (reference sequence). The CDR3 loop spans 14 amino acids. The CDR3 protein is CASSWGDRKETQYF. The CDR3 DNA reads as TGTGCCAGCAGTTGGGGCGACAGAAAAGAGACCCAGTACTTC.

The chain links TRBV20-1 to TRBJ2-5; 7 nucleotides match TRBD1. V was clipped by 7 bases and J by 4 bases; unmatched bases: 9. The CDR3 runs to 13 residues. Germline CDR1 and CDR2: DFQATT and SNEGSKA (reference sequence). The CDR3 here is CSETQGSGETQYF. In DNA form, the CDR3 reads TGCAGTGAAACACAGGGGTCGGGAGAGACCCAGTACTTC.

The chain carries TRBV20-1 and TRBJ2-4, with D perhaps TRBD1 (5 bases). The V gene lost 0 bases and the J gene lost 0 bases, with 12 bases spanning the gap. The CDR3 has 16 residues. Per germline, CDR1 DFQATT and CDR2 SNEGSKA (reference sequence). CDR3 nucleotide sequence: TGCAGTGCTAGAGAAGGGCGACAGCTAGCCAAAAACATTCAGTACTTC. It codes for CSAREGRQLAKNIQYF.

This chain connects TRBV7-8 to TRBJ2-3, with 8 bases lining up with TRBD2. The V gene end was trimmed by 4 bases and the J gene end by 5 bases; junction bases not matched to a gene: 11. The CDR3 has 16 amino acids. Looked up from germline, CDR1 is SGHVS and CDR2 is FQNEAQ. The CDR3 is CASSYAGGIVRDTQYF. The CDR3 region has the DNA TGTGCCAGCAGCTACGCGGGAGGAATCGTACGAGATACGCAGTATTTT.